This T cell receptor beta chain is drawn from a study of cytomegalovirus exposure and HLA in healthy donors. General study results and limits: HLA-A and HLA-B allele assignments for most subjects were reportedly predicted accurately using TCR beta sequences.

Germline CDR1 and CDR2: SGHVS and FNYEAQ. The CDR3 extends over 15 amino acids. V gave up 1 base and J gave up 6 bases, with 14 bases separating them. PCR involved 60 Vbeta and 13 Jbeta primers. Clones were read by immunoSEQ multiplex PCR, and TCRdb kept only the in-frame ones, dropping some. The repertoire holds more than 100,000 clones, with approximately 90% as singletons. A remark on this clone: Its antigen is undetermined.

The specimen was PBMCs. The receptor's source is a woman aged 25 to 39 in good health and CMV-seronegative. The V and J genes are TRBV7-6 and TRBJ2-3, with D tentatively TRBD2 (5 bases). The CDR3 reads CASSLEKEEIDTQYF. Here the CDR3 DNA reads TGTGCCAGCAGCTTAGAAAAGGAGGAGATTGATACGCAGTATTTT. The full variable domain, with the rest looked up from reference TRBV7-6 and TRBJ2-3, is GAGVSQSPRYKVTKRGQDVALRCDPISGHVSLYWYRQALGQGPEFLTYFNYEAQQDKSGLPNDRFSAERPEGSISTLTIQRTEQRDSAMYRCASSLEKEEIDTQYFGPGTRLTVL.